This T cell receptor (beta chain) was profiled in a study of response to subunit inactivated influenza vaccine. This CDR3 region has 17 residues. Germline values: CDR1 SEHNR, CDR2 FQNEAQ (reference sequence). Trimming cost V 0 bases and J 5 bases; bases outside gene matches: 11. MiXCR was run by TCRdb on the RT-PCR reads, yielding one entry per CDR3 protein. The sample lists about 830,000 distinct CDR3 sequences, under 20% occurring once. The table lists this clonotype with a few counts. Antigen unknown. Study outcomes and limitations: It was the authors' suggestion that each seasonal influenza vaccination recruits few new T cells.

Source: PBMCs from blood, taken approximately 5 days after vaccination. The clonotype originates from a man in his forties or fifties who received an inactivated influenza vaccine. The V call is TRBV7-9, the J call TRBJ2-7, with TRBD1 matching 9 bases. The CDR3 sequence: CASSLAFGDRDYHEQYF. The CDR3 bases are TGTGCCAGCAGCTTAGCGTTTGGGGACAGGGATTACCACGAGCAGTACTTC.